A selection of T cell receptor beta chains follows, all from one sample in a study of CD8 T cells in Susac syndrome. TCRdb re-called the immunoSEQ multiplex PCR reads with MiXCR, one entry per CDR3 protein. The sample includes roughly 140,000 distinct CDR3 sequences, roughly 95% of them seen just once. The specimen sequenced was CD4+ T cells from PBMCs. The receptors originated from a human donor with Susac syndrome. Both conserved end residues are part of each CDR3. D genes are given only for firm matches. The size entry is marked missing in some rows and otherwise reads once, few, many or a size class.

V	J	size	length	D	CDR3	DNA
TRBV12-5	TRBJ2-3	NA	16	TRBD1	CASGLTGTGSTDTQYF	TGTGCTAGTGGGCTAACCGGGACAGGGAGCACAGATACGCAGTATTTT
TRBV29-1	TRBJ2-7	NA	12	NA	CSTRDALYEQYF	TGCAGCACTCGGGACGCGCTCTACGAGCAGTACTTC
TRBV7-2	TRBJ2-7	NA	16	TRBD2	CASSSRGTSAGYEQYF	TGTGCCAGCAGCTCGAGGGGTACTAGCGCGGGCTACGAGCAGTACTTC
TRBV11-3	TRBJ2-7	NA	14	TRBD2	CASSPGLAENEQYF	TGTGCCAGCAGCCCAGGACTAGCGGAAAACGAGCAGTACTTC
TRBV29-1	TRBJ2-3	NA	14	TRBD2	CSVEFYGRPPTQYF	TGCAGCGTTGAATTCTACGGGAGGCCCCCTACGCAGTATTTT
TRBV12-3/TRBV12-4	TRBJ1-2	NA	12	TRBD1	CASVDRVGGYTF	TGTGCCAGCGTGGACAGGGTCGGCGGCTACACTTTC
TRBV5-1	TRBJ2-1	NA	13	NA	CASSEGGSNEQFF	TGCGCCAGCAGTGAGGGGGGCTCCAATGAGCAGTTCTTC
TRBV6-5	TRBJ2-4	NA	15	TRBD2	CASRTGRGGTDIQYF	TGTGCCAGCAGAACGGGGCGGGGGGGCACTGACATTCAGTACTTC
TRBV5-1	TRBJ1-1	NA	15	NA	CASSRMENSDTEAFF	TGCGCCAGCAGCAGGATGGAGAATTCGGACACTGAAGCTTTCTTT
TRBV24-1	TRBJ2-2	NA	17	TRBD2	CATSESNLAANTGELFF	TGTGCCACCAGTGAGTCAAACCTAGCGGCTAACACCGGGGAGCTGTTTTTT
TRBV3-1	TRBJ2-6	NA	17	TRBD1	CASSPRTGGAGANVLTF	TGTGCCAGCAGCCCTAGAACAGGGGGCGCTGGGGCCAACGTCCTGACTTTC
TRBV24-1	TRBJ2-2	NA	15	NA	CATSDSSPNTGELFF	TGTGCCACCAGTGATTCCAGCCCGAACACCGGGGAGCTGTTTTTT
TRBV5-1	TRBJ1-2	NA	13	NA	CASSLRGNYGYTF	TGCGCCAGCAGCTTGAGGGGTAACTATGGCTACACCTTC
TRBV21-1	TRBJ1-2	NA	15	NA	CASSKVRQTNYGYTF	TGTGCCAGCAGCAAAGTTAGGCAGACCAACTATGGCTACACCTTC
TRBV7-2	TRBJ1-3	NA	16	NA	CASSLEPQEAGNTIYF	TGTGCCAGCAGCTTAGAGCCCCAGGAGGCTGGAAACACCATATATTTT
TRBV4-2	TRBJ2-3	NA	16	TRBD2	CASSPRGASGEETQYF	TGTGCCAGCAGCCCTAGGGGGGCTAGCGGGGAGGAGACGCAGTATTTT
TRBV7-3	TRBJ2-3	NA	12	TRBD2	CASSSSGTTQYF	TGTGCCAGCAGCTCTAGCGGGACCACGCAGTATTTT
TRBV18	TRBJ2-4	NA	14	NA	CASSPGHNKNIQYF	TGTGCCAGCTCACCGGGACACAACAAAAACATTCAGTACTTC
TRBV7-2	TRBJ2-1	NA	13	NA	CASSLWVFNEQFF	TGTGCCAGCAGCCTATGGGTTTTTAATGAGCAGTTCTTC
TRBV20-1	TRBJ2-3	NA	11	NA	CSAKTTSEQYF	TGCAGTGCTAAGACGACCTCCGAGCAGTATTTT
TRBV20-1	TRBJ2-7	NA	12	NA	CSARDQPYEQYF	TGCAGTGCTAGAGATCAGCCCTACGAGCAGTACTTC
TRBV4-1	TRBJ2-7	NA	17	TRBD1	CASSQGRGRTGGYEQYF	TGCGCCAGCAGCCAAGGAAGAGGTCGGACAGGGGGATACGAGCAGTACTTC
TRBV29-1	TRBJ2-5	NA	17	TRBD2	CSVGLAGGPGVSETQYF	TGCAGCGTCGGGCTAGCGGGGGGGCCGGGAGTTTCAGAGACCCAGTACTTC
TRBV9	TRBJ2-7	NA	15	TRBD2	CASSVMASGSYEQYF	TGTGCCAGCAGCGTAATGGCTAGCGGCTCCTACGAGCAGTACTTC
TRBV14	TRBJ2-7	few	16	NA	CASSPERRDPSYEQYF	TGTGCCAGCAGCCCGGAGAGGAGGGACCCCTCCTACGAGCAGTACTTC
TRBV9	TRBJ2-3	NA	13	NA	CASSGPGGDTQYF	TGTGCCAGCAGCGGCCCTGGGGGAGATACGCAGTATTTT
TRBV24-1	TRBJ2-3	NA	11	NA	CATGNTDTQYF	TGTGCCACCGGGAACACAGATACGCAGTATTTT
TRBV19	TRBJ2-1	NA	16	TRBD2	CASSIQRGGHMNEQFF	TGTGCCAGTAGTATCCAGCGGGGGGGCCATATGAATGAGCAGTTCTTC
TRBV3-1	TRBJ2-2	NA	12	NA	CASSQAERELFF	TGTGCCAGCAGCCAAGCGGAGAGGGAGCTGTTTTTT
TRBV20-1	TRBJ2-7	NA	15	TRBD2	CSARLAGGSGGEQYF	TGCAGTGCTAGGCTCGCGGGGGGCTCCGGGGGCGAGCAGTACTTC
TRBV2	TRBJ1-5	NA	13	TRBD1	CASRGGGGQPQHF	TGTGCCAGCAGAGGGGGCGGAGGGCAGCCCCAGCATTTT
TRBV7-2	TRBJ2-7	NA	14	TRBD2	CASSSSAGAAEQYF	TGTGCCAGCAGCTCGTCCGCGGGAGCTGCCGAGCAGTACTTC
TRBV9	TRBJ2-5	NA	10	NA	CATTEETQYF	TGTGCCACCACAGAAGAGACCCAGTACTTC
TRBV4-1	TRBJ2-1	NA	16	NA	CASSRGVGGSYNEQFF	TGCGCCAGCAGCCGGGGGGTCGGAGGCTCCTACAATGAGCAGTTCTTC
TRBV5-1	TRBJ1-2	NA	14	TRBD1	CASSLGDRVYGYTF	TGCGCCAGCAGCTTGGGGGACAGGGTGTATGGCTACACCTTC
TRBV7-9	TRBJ1-1	NA	14	NA	CASSLGDLSTEAFF	TGTGCCAGCAGCTTGGGGGACCTTAGCACTGAAGCTTTCTTT
TRBV7-9	TRBJ2-7	NA	18	TRBD2	CASSNNKLAGVQRDEQYF	TGTGCCAGCAGCAACAATAAACTAGCGGGAGTCCAAAGGGACGAGCAGTACTTC
TRBV7-2	TRBJ1-6	NA	17	NA	CASSPPAGGGSNSPLHF	TGTGCCAGCAGCCCACCGGCCGGGGGGGGATCTAATTCACCCCTCCACTTT
TRBV3-1	TRBJ1-3	once	14	NA	CASSPTLSGNTIYF	TGTGCCAGCAGCCCGACATTGTCTGGAAACACCATATATTTT
TRBV13	TRBJ2-6	NA	18	TRBD1	CASSLWTGGASGANVLTF	TGTGCCAGCAGCCTATGGACAGGGGGCGCCTCTGGGGCCAACGTCCTGACTTTC
TRBV29-1	TRBJ2-2	NA	12	NA	CSVSTVTGELFF	TGCAGCGTTTCGACGGTTACCGGGGAGCTGTTTTTT
TRBV5-1	TRBJ1-1	NA	11	NA	CASRQGTEAFF	TGCGCCAGCAGGCAGGGTACTGAAGCTTTCTTT